This note documents a single T cell receptor (beta chain) sequence. Deletions cut 3 bases from V and 0 bases from J, with 11 bases between. The CDR3 is 15 amino acids. Germline V gene data show CDR1 as SGHNT and CDR2 as YYREEE (reference sequence). This specimen belongs to a study of naive and memory T cell subsets. Two oligonucleotides, mixed equimolar, formed the beta constant-region primer covering TRBC1 and TRBC2. TCRdb fed the UMI-ligation and nested PCR reads into MiXCR, producing one record per CDR3 protein. Of tens of thousands of distinct CDR3 sequences listed, roughly 7% are singletons. The sequenced material came from central memory CD4+ T cells from blood. The receptor's source is a human donor in good health. The chain couples TRBV5-4 to TRBJ2-3; the D gene is possibly TRBD1 (6 bases). The CDR3 sequence is CASSYYRVSTDTQYF. DNA of the CDR3: TGTGCCAGCAGCTACTACAGGGTTAGCACAGATACGCAGTATTTT.